This T cell receptor beta chain stems from a study of spatial heterogeneity in lung cancer. Time point: sample taken at primary tumor resection. Whole RNA was taken from tumor, nontumor lung or frozen PBMC; it was then sequenced unsorted. The donors were fewer than 80 patients with non-small cell lung cancer that was early-stage and untreated. V shed 4 bases and J shed 9 bases, with 13 bases lying between them. Germline V CDR1 and CDR2: LGHNT, FRNRAP. The CDR3 loop spans 13 amino acids. Sample share makes this clonotype large. Via MiXCR, TCRdb re-called the 5' RACE reads, giving one row per CDR3 protein. Of around 63,000 distinct CDR3 sequences in the sample, 8.4% were seen once.

V is TRBV12-5 and J is TRBJ1-5; D is undetermined. The TCR comes from a female donor with early-stage non-small cell lung cancer. Source: PBMCs, taken at surgery. This chain's CDR3 is CASGSDRRWPQHF. The CDR3 coding sequence is TGTGCTAGTGGTTCGGACCGGAGATGGCCCCAGCATTTT.